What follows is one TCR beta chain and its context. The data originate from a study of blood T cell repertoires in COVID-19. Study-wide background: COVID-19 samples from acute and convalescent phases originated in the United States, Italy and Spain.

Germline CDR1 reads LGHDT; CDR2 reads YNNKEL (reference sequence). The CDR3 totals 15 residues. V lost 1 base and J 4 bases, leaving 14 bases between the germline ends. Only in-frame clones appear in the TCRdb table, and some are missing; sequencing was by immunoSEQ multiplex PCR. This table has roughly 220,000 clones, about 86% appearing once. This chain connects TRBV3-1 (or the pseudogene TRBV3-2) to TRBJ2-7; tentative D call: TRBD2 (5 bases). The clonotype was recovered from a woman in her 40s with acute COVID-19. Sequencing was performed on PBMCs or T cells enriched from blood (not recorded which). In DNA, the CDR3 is TGTGCCAGCAGCCAAGCACCGGGCAGCGGTTACGAGCAGTACTTC. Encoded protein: CASSQAPGSGYEQYF.